This is a list of T cell receptor beta chains from one sample in a study of regulatory T cells in long-lasting Graves disease. TCRdb ran MiXCR on the multiplex PCR reads and lists one entry per CDR3 protein. The data show some 450,000 distinct CDR3 sequences, with 23% seen just once and about a quarter held by the top ten. The sample was peripheral blood mononuclear cells (PBMCs), taken when the disease was refractory, from a patient treated with antithyroid drugs. The source is a female donor with Graves disease. Each CDR3 is given with its conserved first and last residue. Each record gives: clone size, D gene, V gene, CDR3 length, J gene, CDR3 protein, CDR3 DNA. D genes are given only for firm matches. Clone size is stated in some rows and not others, as once, few, many or a class when expanded.

>many|TRBD1|TRBV6-1|14|TRBJ2-7
CASILGQGMSEQYF
TGTGCCAGCATCCTGGGACAGGGAATGTCCGAGCAGTACTTC
>NA|NA|TRBV12-3/TRBV12-4|15|TRBJ2-3
CASSLGTAATDTQYF
TGTGCCAGCAGTTTAGGGACAGCAGCGACAGATACGCAGTATTTT
>NA|NA|TRBV12-5|13|TRBJ2-7
CASGSGENYEQYF
TGTGCTAGTGGTTCCGGGGAAAACTACGAGCAGTACTTC
>many|TRBD1|TRBV12-3/TRBV12-4|15|TRBJ1-5
CASTSGRQGAQPQHF
TGTGCCAGCACCTCCGGACGACAGGGAGCTCAGCCCCAGCATTTT
>NA|NA|TRBV28|14|TRBJ1-1
CASSGLPQNTEAFF
TGTGCCAGCAGCGGTTTGCCCCAGAACACTGAAGCTTTCTTT
>few|NA|TRBV5-1|18|TRBJ2-4
CASSLTGWGALAKNIQYF
TGCGCCAGCAGCTTGACGGGGTGGGGGGCTTTGGCCAAAAACATTCAGTACTTC
>many|NA|TRBV6-4|14|TRBJ2-5
CARTLGTNKETQYF
TGTGCCAGGACATTAGGGACAAATAAAGAGACCCAGTACTTC
>NA|NA|TRBV7-9|14|TRBJ1-4
CASSWDPSGEKLFF
TGTGCCAGCAGCTGGGACCCCTCTGGGGAAAAACTGTTTTTT
>NA|TRBD1|TRBV29-1|17|TRBJ1-2
CSVEDFWGTEANYGHTF
TGCAGCGTTGAAGATTTCTGGGGGACAGAAGCTAACTATGGCCACACCTTC
>NA|NA|TRBV15|17|TRBJ2-7
CATSRSRGARGSYEQYF
TGTGCCACCAGCAGATCCCGGGGAGCGAGAGGCTCCTACGAGCAGTACTTC
>many|TRBD2|TRBV29-1|14|TRBJ2-5
CSSRLAGEKETQYF
TGCAGCAGTAGACTAGCGGGGGAAAAAGAGACCCAGTACTTC
>NA|NA|TRBV5-1|18|TRBJ2-4
CASSLAREVNYTPNIQYF
TGCGCCAGCAGCTTGGCCAGGGAGGTCAACTATACACCGAACATTCAGTACTTC
>few|NA|TRBV29-1|13|TRBJ1-4
CSVEADGYEKLFF
TGCAGCGTTGAGGCGGACGGTTATGAAAAACTGTTTTTT
>many|NA|TRBV7-2|13|TRBJ1-4
CASSRRGDEKLFF
TGTGCCAGCAGCCGGAGGGGGGATGAAAAACTGTTTTTT
>NA|NA|TRBV7-3|14|TRBJ1-1
CASSLTGMGTEAFF
TGTGCCAGCAGCTTAACAGGGATGGGCACTGAAGCTTTCTTT
>few|NA|TRBV30|12|TRBJ2-7
CAWSVSLYEQYF
TGTGCCTGGAGTGTATCTCTCTACGAGCAGTACTTC
>few|TRBD2|TRBV27|12|TRBJ2-7
CASGAGPYEQYF
TGTGCCAGCGGAGCGGGACCCTACGAGCAGTACTTC
>few|NA|TRBV6-1|15|TRBJ1-5
CASSAGTNSNQPQHF
TGTGCCAGCAGTGCTGGGACAAATAGCAATCAGCCCCAGCATTTT
>few|NA|TRBV29-1|12|TRBJ2-7
CSVAGHRYEQYF
TGCAGCGTTGCTGGACACCGATACGAGCAGTACTTC
>NA|TRBD1|TRBV20-1|13|TRBJ1-1
CSASQNIQGAAFF
TGCAGTGCCAGCCAAAATATCCAGGGGGCAGCTTTCTTT
>NA|TRBD2|TRBV15|15|TRBJ2-3
CATSRREGGTDTQYF
TGTGCCACCAGCAGGCGGGAGGGCGGCACAGATACGCAGTATTTT
>many|NA|TRBV7-2|11|TRBJ2-7
CASSLGEEQYF
TGTGCCAGCAGCTTAGGGGAAGAGCAGTACTTC
>NA|NA|TRBV7-2|13|TRBJ2-6
CARSVGGANVLTF
TGTGCCAGGTCCGTGGGTGGGGCCAACGTCCTGACTTTC
>many|NA|TRBV11-2|11|TRBJ1-1
CASSLAKGAFF
TGTGCCAGCAGCTTAGCTAAAGGAGCTTTCTTT
>many|NA|TRBV2|14|TRBJ2-7
CASWEETGRYEQYF
TGTGCCAGCTGGGAAGAGACAGGCCGCTACGAGCAGTACTTC
>few|TRBD2|TRBV20-1|16|TRBJ2-7
CSARSSSGTSLHEQYF
TGCAGTGCTAGATCAAGCTCCGGGACTAGCCTCCACGAGCAGTACTTC
>many|NA|TRBV28|14|TRBJ2-5
CASSLVGRFATQYF
TGTGCCAGCAGTTTAGTCGGGAGATTTGCGACCCAGTACTTC
>NA|NA|TRBV5-1|16|TRBJ1-4
CASSLRDSSFDEKLFF
TGCGCCAGCAGCCTCCGGGACTCCTCCTTTGACGAAAAACTGTTTTTT
>many|NA|TRBV2|11|TRBJ1-6
CASSRDSPLHF
TGTGCCAGCAGCCGGGATTCACCCCTCCACTTT
>NA|TRBD2|TRBV7-8|20|TRBJ2-2
CASSLAPGLAGGMNTGELFF
TGTGCCAGCAGCTTAGCCCCGGGACTAGCGGGAGGGATGAACACCGGGGAGCTGTTTTTT
>few|NA|TRBV5-1|14|TRBJ2-7
CASSLEIGAYEQYF
TGCGCCAGCAGCTTGGAAATTGGGGCGTACGAGCAGTACTTC
>NA|NA|TRBV10-3|13|TRBJ1-2
CATTVGRGSGYTF
TGTGCCACCACTGTAGGCAGGGGAAGTGGCTACACCTTC
>few|NA|TRBV6-5|17|TRBJ1-2
CASSYWGTRARGAGYTF
TGTGCCAGCAGTTACTGGGGGACAAGGGCCCGAGGCGCTGGCTACACCTTC
>few|TRBD1|TRBV6-2/TRBV6-3|15|TRBJ1-5
CASSRTGGAGQPQHF
TGTGCCAGCAGTCGGACAGGGGGCGCCGGTCAGCCCCAGCATTTT
>NA|NA|TRBV24-1|12|TRBJ1-5
CATGRGNQPQHF
TGTGCCACCGGGAGGGGGAATCAGCCCCAGCATTTT
>many|NA|TRBV20-1|14|TRBJ1-6
CSARPGGGNSPLHF
TGCAGTGCTAGACCCGGGGGTGGTAATTCACCCCTCCACTTT
>few|TRBD1|TRBV28|15|TRBJ2-4
CASSTRQGFRNIQYF
TGTGCCAGCAGCACCCGACAGGGGTTTCGGAACATTCAGTACTTC
>NA|NA|TRBV19|16|TRBJ2-7
CASSMGQGGKVNEQYF
TGTGCCAGTAGTATGGGGCAGGGGGGAAAGGTTAACGAGCAGTACTTC
>many|TRBD1|TRBV29-1|13|TRBJ1-6
CSVADREFSPLHF
TGCAGCGTCGCAGACAGGGAGTTTTCACCCCTCCACTTT
>NA|TRBD2|TRBV7-6|14|TRBJ2-7
CASSLGAGADEQYF
TGTGCCAGCAGCTTAGGGGCGGGAGCCGACGAGCAGTACTTC
>NA|NA|TRBV20-1|11|TRBJ2-7
CSATWSYEQYF
TGCAGTGCTACCTGGTCGTACGAGCAGTACTTC
>few|TRBD1|TRBV28|15|TRBJ1-2
CASSLGTGGLYGYTF
TGTGCCAGCAGTTTGGGGACAGGGGGTCTCTATGGCTACACCTTC
>NA|NA|TRBV6-1|11|TRBJ1-1
CASILSLGAFF
TGTGCCAGCATTCTTTCCCTGGGGGCTTTCTTT
>many|TRBD2|TRBV28|16|TRBJ2-2
CASSLVSGSSTGELFF
TGTGCCAGCAGTTTAGTTAGCGGGAGTTCCACCGGGGAGCTGTTTTTT
>few|TRBD2|TRBV7-9|19|TRBJ2-5
CASSLAVLGSGGPQETQYF
TGTGCCAGCAGCTTAGCGGTTTTAGGCAGCGGGGGACCCCAAGAGACCCAGTACTTC
>few|TRBD2|TRBV19|14|TRBJ2-7
CASSNSGSRYEQYF
TGTGCCAGTAGTAATAGCGGGAGCCGGTACGAGCAGTACTTC
>NA|TRBD1|TRBV29-1|14|TRBJ1-1
CRARTGWMNTEAFF
TGCAGAGCAAGGACAGGGTGGATGAACACTGAAGCTTTCTTT
>few|NA|TRBV27|13|TRBJ1-1
CASSPLGGTEAFF
TGTGCCAGCAGCCCTCTAGGTGGCACTGAAGCTTTCTTT
>many|TRBD1|TRBV28|12|TRBJ1-2
CASSSTGKGYTF
TGTGCCAGCAGTTCGACAGGGAAGGGCTACACCTTC
>NA|TRBD1|TRBV5-1|16|TRBJ1-1
CASSLSPGQGNTEAFF
TGCGCCAGCAGCTTGTCCCCGGGACAGGGAAACACTGAAGCTTTCTTT
>NA|TRBD1|TRBV6-5|15|TRBJ2-7
CASTYSGTASYEQYF
TGTGCCAGCACCTACTCAGGGACAGCATCCTACGAGCAGTACTTC
>NA|TRBD1|TRBV20-1|15|TRBJ1-1
CSARDLGRGRTEAFF
TGCAGTGCTAGAGATCTCGGCAGGGGGCGGACTGAAGCTTTCTTT
>many|NA|TRBV12-3/TRBV12-4|11|TRBJ1-5
CASSLGQSQHF
TGTGCCAGCAGTTTAGGACAGTCCCAGCATTTT
>many|TRBD1|TRBV20-1|13|TRBJ2-1
CSATWDRGNEQFF
TGCAGTGCTACCTGGGACAGGGGTAATGAGCAGTTCTTC
>many|NA|TRBV7-2|16|TRBJ2-5
CASSLRAAAGMMDQYF
TGTGCCAGCAGCTTAAGGGCCGCGGCCGGGATGATGGACCAGTACTTC
>many|NA|TRBV28|15|TRBJ1-5
CASSLFGIFNQPQHF
TGTGCCAGCAGTTTATTTGGTATTTTTAATCAGCCCCAGCATTTT
>NA|NA|TRBV12-3/TRBV12-4|13|TRBJ2-3
CAITWQNEDTQYF
TGTGCCATCACATGGCAGAATGAAGATACGCAGTATTTT
>many|TRBD1|TRBV27|16|TRBJ1-1
CATFAGRGRMNTEAFF
TGTGCCACGTTCGCGGGCAGGGGGCGGATGAACACTGAAGCTTTCTTT
>few|NA|TRBV4-2|13|TRBJ1-2
CASSQEIDYGYTF
TGTGCCAGCAGCCAGGAGATTGACTATGGCTACACCTTC